A selection of T cell receptor beta chains follows, all from one sample in a study of T cells in Graves' hyperthyroidism and ophthalmopathy. TCRdb called the multiplex PCR reads again in MiXCR, with one record for every CDR3 protein. The sample shows 490,000 or so distinct CDR3 sequences, just under 20% of them seen only once. What was sequenced was blood. These receptors originate from a man aged 40-49 years with Graves' ophthalmopathy. Each CDR3 is given with its conserved first and last residue. The D gene is left open where the match is weak. A row's size may be missing; if present it is once, few, many or a size class.

v_call	clone_size	j_call	d_call	cdr3_aa	cdr3_nt
TRBV27	many	TRBJ2-1	-	CASRGWDSTLNEQFF	TGTGCCAGCCGCGGGTGGGACTCAACCCTCAATGAGCAGTTCTTC
TRBV5-1	few	TRBJ2-6	-	CASSPSAGANVLTF	TGCGCCAGCAGCCCCTCGGCTGGGGCCAACGTCCTGACTTTC
TRBV3-1	many	TRBJ2-7	TRBD1	CASSQAGTGFEQYF	TGTGCCAGCAGCCAAGCCGGGACAGGGTTCGAGCAGTACTTC
TRBV15	-	TRBJ1-2	-	CATSTTGNYGYTF	TGTGCCACCAGCACCACAGGTAACTATGGCTACACCTTC
TRBV6-1	-	TRBJ2-1	TRBD2	CASSEGTSSYNEQFF	TGTGCCAGCAGTGAAGGGACTAGTTCGTACAATGAGCAGTTCTTC
TRBV12-3/TRBV12-4	many	TRBJ1-1	-	CASSLSTGWGNTEAFF	TGTGCCAGCAGTTTATCGACAGGCTGGGGGAACACTGAAGCTTTCTTT
TRBV12-3/TRBV12-4	-	TRBJ2-3	TRBD2	CASSKRTSGGSDTQYF	TGTGCCAGCAGTAAAAGGACTAGCGGGGGGTCAGATACGCAGTATTTT
TRBV9	-	TRBJ2-2	-	CASSVVSEYSGELFF	TGTGCCAGCAGCGTAGTATCGGAGTACAGCGGGGAGCTGTTTTTT
TRBV7-3	-	TRBJ2-5	-	CASSHPGGGETQYF	TGTGCCAGCAGCCACCCGGGGGGCGGGGAGACCCAGTACTTC
TRBV3-1	-	TRBJ2-2	-	CASSQELGVGWRNTGELFF	TGTGCCAGCAGCCAAGAATTGGGTGTGGGCTGGCGGAACACCGGGGAGCTGTTTTTT
TRBV14	few	TRBJ1-1	-	CASSSTRNNMNTEAFF	TGTGCCAGCAGCTCGACTAGAAACAATATGAACACTGAAGCTTTCTTT
TRBV19	-	TRBJ1-5	TRBD1	CASRGRGTGASGSNQPQHF	TGTGCCAGTAGGGGGAGGGGGACAGGGGCTTCGGGTAGCAATCAGCCCCAGCATTTT
TRBV6-1	few	TRBJ1-3	-	CASSENSGNTIYF	TGTGCCAGCAGTGAGAACTCTGGAAACACCATATATTTT
TRBV5-1	many	TRBJ1-2	TRBD1	CASRQTGTGALRLYGYTF	TGCGCCAGCAGACAAACCGGGACAGGGGCACTAAGGCTCTATGGCTACACCTTC
TRBV5-8	few	TRBJ1-2	-	CASSLKGANYGYTF	TGTGCCAGCAGCTTGAAGGGAGCTAACTATGGCTACACCTTC
TRBV28	-	TRBJ1-1	-	CASSFETEAFF	TGTGCCAGCAGTTTCGAGACTGAAGCTTTCTTT
TRBV20-1	-	TRBJ2-5	-	CSARDLNSQETQYF	TGCAGTGCTAGAGATCTGAACAGCCAAGAGACCCAGTACTTC
TRBV6-1	many	TRBJ2-7	-	CASSGGFQSYEQYF	TGTGCCAGCAGTGGAGGGTTTCAGTCCTACGAGCAGTACTTC
TRBV9	few	TRBJ2-2	TRBD2	CASSVTSGGTTGELFF	TGTGCCAGCAGCGTAACTAGCGGGGGGACAACCGGGGAGCTGTTTTTT
TRBV2	few	TRBJ1-2	-	CASSYRDLGNGYTF	TGTGCCAGCAGTTACAGGGACTTGGGGAATGGCTACACCTTC
TRBV7-9	-	TRBJ2-7	-	CASTESGLPSGEQYF	TGTGCCAGCACCGAGTCGGGACTTCCCTCTGGAGAGCAGTACTTC
TRBV28	-	TRBJ1-5	TRBD1	CATGQGRNQPQHF	TGTGCCACCGGACAGGGAAGAAATCAGCCCCAGCATTTT
TRBV5-1	-	TRBJ2-3	TRBD2	CASSLGPGLAGGPLQDTQYF	TGCGCCAGCAGCTTGGGTCCGGGACTAGCGGGGGGGCCATTACAAGATACGCAGTATTTT
TRBV6-1	few	TRBJ1-5	TRBD1	CASGQGAGQPQHF	TGTGCCAGCGGACAGGGGGCAGGACAGCCCCAGCATTTT
TRBV5-1	many	TRBJ1-4	-	CASSLGTPNEKLFF	TGCGCCAGCAGCTTGGGCACGCCGAATGAAAAACTGTTTTTT
TRBV5-1	many	TRBJ2-2	-	CASRSRVNTGELFF	TGCGCCAGCCGGAGCAGGGTGAACACCGGGGAGCTGTTTTTT
TRBV10-3	-	TRBJ1-5	-	CAISESGSSSNQPQHF	TGTGCCATCAGTGAGTCGGGGTCATCTTCCAATCAGCCCCAGCATTTT
TRBV12-3/TRBV12-4	many	TRBJ1-5	-	CASSLEGGGSAQPQHF	TGTGCCAGCAGTTTAGAGGGGGGAGGGTCGGCTCAGCCCCAGCATTTT
TRBV9	-	TRBJ2-1	-	CASSVAGWGKWNEQFF	TGTGCCAGCAGCGTAGCTGGGTGGGGGAAGTGGAATGAGCAGTTCTTC
TRBV3-1	many	TRBJ2-5	-	CASSQWRAVSETQYF	TGTGCCAGCAGCCAATGGCGGGCGGTCAGCGAGACCCAGTACTTC
TRBV6-1	-	TRBJ2-3	TRBD1	CASSVDQGAPQYF	TGTGCCAGCAGTGTTGATCAGGGGGCGCCACAGTATTTT
TRBV20-1	many	TRBJ2-7	TRBD2	CSASLPSTSGRGYEQYF	TGCAGTGCTAGTTTGCCCTCGACTAGCGGGAGGGGATACGAGCAGTACTTC
TRBV6-7	-	TRBJ1-6	-	CASNTRPTSSYNSPLHF	TGTGCCAGCAACACGAGGCCCACGAGCTCCTATAATTCACCCCTCCACTTT
TRBV7-9	-	TRBJ2-4	-	CASSLKDVTKNIQYF	TGTGCCAGCAGCCTCAAGGACGTAACCAAAAACATTCAGTACTTC
TRBV5-1	many	TRBJ2-1	TRBD2	CASSLTGLAGGPYNEQFF	TGCGCCAGCAGCTTGACGGGACTAGCGGGAGGGCCATACAATGAGCAGTTCTTC
TRBV20-1	many	TRBJ2-1	-	CSARGGFHNEQFF	TGCAGTGCTAGAGGGGGCTTCCACAATGAGCAGTTCTTC
TRBV2	-	TRBJ1-2	TRBD1	CASGRDSDDYGYTF	TGTGCCAGCGGCCGGGACAGTGACGATTATGGCTACACCTTC
TRBV9	many	TRBJ1-4	TRBD1	CASSESGGKNEKLFF	TGTGCCAGCAGCGAGTCAGGGGGGAAGAACGAAAAACTGTTTTTT
TRBV5-1	-	TRBJ2-5	TRBD2	CASSLRSWTSGRRAQYF	TGCGCCAGCAGCTTAAGGTCCTGGACTAGCGGGAGGAGGGCCCAGTACTTC
TRBV11-2	many	TRBJ2-3	-	CASSSGITDTQYF	TGTGCCAGCAGCTCCGGAATCACAGATACGCAGTATTTT
TRBV2	many	TRBJ2-5	TRBD2	CASLPGGAQETQYF	TGTGCCAGCCTTCCGGGGGGGGCCCAAGAGACCCAGTACTTC
TRBV27	many	TRBJ1-6	-	CASSLTGSSPLHF	TGTGCCAGCAGTTTAACGGGGAGCTCACCCCTCCACTTT
TRBV4-3	-	TRBJ1-4	-	CASSQDLPGLNEKLFF	TGCGCCAGCAGCCAAGACTTACCGGGGCTTAATGAAAAACTGTTTTTT